This is a list of T cell receptor beta chains from one sample in a study of shared clonotypes between healthy human individuals. Some clones are missing from TCRdb's copy, which holds only in-frame ones; the method was immunoSEQ multiplex PCR. The table records hundreds of thousands of clones, roughly 95% of them present only once. Material for sequencing was naive CD8+ T cells sorted from blood. These receptors were obtained from a woman aged 25 to 39 in good health. Each CDR3 is given with its conserved first and last residue. Each record gives: J gene, clone size, V gene, D gene, CDR3 protein, CDR3 DNA. The D gene is left open where the match is weak. Clone size is given for some rows only: seen once, a few or many times, or a class if the clone is expanded.

J gene: TRBJ2-1
clone size: once
V gene: TRBV19
D gene: .
CDR3 protein: CASSIDRESYNEQFF
CDR3 DNA: TGTGCCAGTAGTATAGATCGGGAGTCCTACAATGAGCAGTTCTTC

J gene: TRBJ2-5
clone size: .
V gene: TRBV19
D gene: .
CDR3 protein: CASGDFEETQYF
CDR3 DNA: TGTGCCAGTGGGGACTTTGAGGAGACCCAGTACTTC

J gene: TRBJ2-7
clone size: .
V gene: TRBV28
D gene: .
CDR3 protein: CASSLYEQYF
CDR3 DNA: TGTGCCAGCAGTCTCTACGAGCAGTACTTC

J gene: TRBJ1-1
clone size: once
V gene: TRBV6-4
D gene: .
CDR3 protein: CASRGGGTEAFF
CDR3 DNA: TGTGCCAGCAGGGGGGGCGGGACTGAAGCTTTCTTT

J gene: TRBJ2-3
clone size: .
V gene: TRBV29-1
D gene: .
CDR3 protein: CSVGGARLPDTQYF
CDR3 DNA: TGCAGCGTGGGGGGGGCTCGGCTCCCAGATACGCAGTATTTT

J gene: TRBJ2-2
clone size: .
V gene: TRBV6-1
D gene: TRBD2
CDR3 protein: CASSDMGLPNTGELFF
CDR3 DNA: TGTGCCAGCAGTGACATGGGACTACCAAACACCGGGGAGCTGTTTTTT

J gene: TRBJ1-5
clone size: few
V gene: TRBV28
D gene: .
CDR3 protein: CASSYSYSNQPQHF
CDR3 DNA: TGTGCCAGCAGTTATAGTTATAGCAATCAGCCCCAGCATTTT

J gene: TRBJ2-7
clone size: .
V gene: TRBV19
D gene: .
CDR3 protein: CASSPGQSFSYEQYF
CDR3 DNA: TGTGCCAGTAGTCCCGGACAGTCCTTCTCCTACGAGCAGTACTTC

J gene: TRBJ1-2
clone size: .
V gene: TRBV5-4
D gene: .
CDR3 protein: CASSLTGTNYGYTF
CDR3 DNA: TGTGCCAGCAGCTTGACGGGGACTAACTATGGCTACACCTTC

J gene: TRBJ1-1
clone size: .
V gene: TRBV5-1
D gene: .
CDR3 protein: CASSLVGRRNTEAFF
CDR3 DNA: TGCGCCAGCAGCTTGGTGGGACGGCGGAACACTGAAGCTTTCTTT

J gene: TRBJ1-5
clone size: .
V gene: TRBV27
D gene: .
CDR3 protein: CASSLMAGDNQPQHF
CDR3 DNA: TGTGCCAGCAGTTTAATGGCGGGGGACAATCAGCCCCAGCATTTT

J gene: TRBJ1-1
clone size: few
V gene: TRBV7-9
D gene: .
CDR3 protein: CASSLLGGMDLEAFF
CDR3 DNA: TGTGCCAGCAGCTTATTGGGAGGGATGGACCTTGAAGCTTTCTTT

J gene: TRBJ2-1
clone size: once
V gene: TRBV11-2
D gene: .
CDR3 protein: CASSFPNEQFF
CDR3 DNA: TGTGCCAGCAGCTTTCCTAATGAGCAGTTCTTC

J gene: TRBJ2-7
clone size: .
V gene: TRBV4-1
D gene: .
CDR3 protein: CASSLRRGLGEQYF
CDR3 DNA: TGCGCCAGCAGCCTCCGACGGGGTTTGGGTGAGCAGTACTTC

J gene: TRBJ1-1
clone size: .
V gene: TRBV5-1
D gene: TRBD1
CDR3 protein: CASSLEGANEAFF
CDR3 DNA: TGCGCCAGCAGCTTGGAGGGGGCGAATGAAGCTTTCTTT

J gene: TRBJ2-1
clone size: .
V gene: TRBV13
D gene: TRBD2
CDR3 protein: CASSLGLRGLAEVNEQFF
CDR3 DNA: TGTGCCAGCAGCTTAGGCCTTCGGGGACTAGCGGAGGTCAATGAGCAGTTCTTC

J gene: TRBJ2-7
clone size: .
V gene: TRBV27
D gene: TRBD2
CDR3 protein: CASSSRLAGDWYEQYF
CDR3 DNA: TGTGCCAGCAGTTCCAGACTAGCGGGAGATTGGTACGAGCAGTACTTC

J gene: TRBJ1-1
clone size: .
V gene: TRBV2
D gene: TRBD1
CDR3 protein: CASPIDVQGDTEAFF
CDR3 DNA: TGTGCCAGCCCGATCGACGTACAGGGGGACACTGAAGCTTTCTTT

J gene: TRBJ1-2
clone size: .
V gene: TRBV6-1
D gene: TRBD1
CDR3 protein: CASSEGTGDGYTF
CDR3 DNA: TGTGCCAGCAGTGAAGGGACAGGGGATGGCTACACCTTC

J gene: TRBJ2-5
clone size: .
V gene: TRBV19
D gene: .
CDR3 protein: CASNSDLYQETQYF
CDR3 DNA: TGTGCCAGTAACTCGGATTTGTACCAAGAGACCCAGTACTTC

J gene: TRBJ2-1
clone size: .
V gene: TRBV11-2
D gene: .
CDR3 protein: CASSASDWPWEQFF
CDR3 DNA: TGTGCCAGCAGCGCGTCAGATTGGCCGTGGGAGCAGTTCTTC

J gene: TRBJ1-1
clone size: .
V gene: TRBV28
D gene: TRBD1
CDR3 protein: CASSLSRGGPEAFF
CDR3 DNA: TGTGCCAGCAGTTTGTCCAGGGGGGGGCCTGAAGCTTTCTTT

J gene: TRBJ2-4
clone size: .
V gene: TRBV28
D gene: .
CDR3 protein: CASSGNPDIAKNIQYF
CDR3 DNA: TGTGCCAGCAGCGGGAATCCGGACATAGCCAAAAACATTCAGTACTTC

J gene: TRBJ2-7
clone size: .
V gene: TRBV28
D gene: TRBD2
CDR3 protein: CASSLRGSYEQYF
CDR3 DNA: TGTGCCAGCAGTTTACGCGGGAGTTACGAGCAGTACTTC

J gene: TRBJ1-5
clone size: .
V gene: TRBV7-6
D gene: .
CDR3 protein: CASSLGGAGQPQHF
CDR3 DNA: TGTGCCAGCAGCTTAGGAGGGGCCGGACAGCCCCAGCATTTT

J gene: TRBJ2-7
clone size: .
V gene: TRBV4-1
D gene: TRBD2
CDR3 protein: CASSRREGRLYEQYF
CDR3 DNA: TGCGCCAGCAGCCGGCGGGAGGGCCGTCTCTACGAGCAGTACTTC

J gene: TRBJ2-1
clone size: .
V gene: TRBV9
D gene: .
CDR3 protein: CASSLGGGSTHEQFF
CDR3 DNA: TGTGCCAGCAGCCTAGGGGGCGGGAGTACGCATGAGCAGTTCTTC

J gene: TRBJ1-2
clone size: few
V gene: TRBV13
D gene: .
CDR3 protein: CASSLGGDGYTF
CDR3 DNA: TGTGCCAGCAGCTTAGGTGGGGATGGCTACACCTTC

J gene: TRBJ2-7
clone size: once
V gene: TRBV28
D gene: TRBD1
CDR3 protein: CASSLSGGEYEQYF
CDR3 DNA: TGTGCCAGCAGTTTATCAGGGGGCGAGTACGAGCAGTACTTC

J gene: TRBJ1-4
clone size: once
V gene: TRBV28
D gene: TRBD1
CDR3 protein: CASSLEQGINEKLFF
CDR3 DNA: TGTGCCAGCAGCTTGGAACAGGGGATTAATGAAAAACTGTTTTTT

J gene: TRBJ2-1
clone size: .
V gene: TRBV27
D gene: TRBD2
CDR3 protein: CASSPTSGLYNEQFF
CDR3 DNA: TGTGCCAGCAGTCCGACTAGCGGGCTTTACAATGAGCAGTTCTTC

J gene: TRBJ2-7
clone size: .
V gene: TRBV5-1
D gene: .
CDR3 protein: CASSFRLGAYEQYF
CDR3 DNA: TGCGCCAGCAGCTTCAGGCTAGGAGCCTACGAGCAGTACTTC

J gene: TRBJ2-7
clone size: .
V gene: TRBV7-8
D gene: TRBD2
CDR3 protein: CASSLGGLGYYEQYF
CDR3 DNA: TGTGCCAGCAGCTTAGGTGGACTAGGGTACTACGAGCAGTACTTC

J gene: TRBJ1-4
clone size: .
V gene: TRBV28
D gene: TRBD1
CDR3 protein: CASSFEGARTNEKLFF
CDR3 DNA: TGTGCCAGCAGTTTCGAGGGGGCTCGAACTAATGAAAAACTGTTTTTT

J gene: TRBJ2-2
clone size: .
V gene: TRBV9
D gene: TRBD1
CDR3 protein: CASSPRQGRNTGELFF
CDR3 DNA: TGTGCCAGCAGCCCACGACAGGGGCGGAACACCGGGGAGCTGTTTTTT

J gene: TRBJ2-7
clone size: .
V gene: TRBV7-2
D gene: .
CDR3 protein: CASSPGHYYEQYF
CDR3 DNA: TGTGCCAGCAGCCCCGGACACTATTACGAGCAGTACTTC

J gene: TRBJ2-1
clone size: .
V gene: TRBV11-3
D gene: TRBD1
CDR3 protein: CASSLDPMDRGRKYNEQFF
CDR3 DNA: TGTGCCAGCAGCTTAGATCCGATGGACAGGGGGCGTAAATACAATGAGCAGTTCTTC

J gene: TRBJ2-2
clone size: .
V gene: TRBV2
D gene: .
CDR3 protein: CASSEADQRWTGELFF
CDR3 DNA: TGTGCCAGCAGTGAAGCGGACCAGAGGTGGACCGGGGAGCTGTTTTTT

J gene: TRBJ1-2
clone size: .
V gene: TRBV5-1
D gene: .
CDR3 protein: CASSYPGQGANYGYTF
CDR3 DNA: TGCGCCAGCAGCTACCCGGGACAAGGAGCAAACTATGGCTACACCTTC